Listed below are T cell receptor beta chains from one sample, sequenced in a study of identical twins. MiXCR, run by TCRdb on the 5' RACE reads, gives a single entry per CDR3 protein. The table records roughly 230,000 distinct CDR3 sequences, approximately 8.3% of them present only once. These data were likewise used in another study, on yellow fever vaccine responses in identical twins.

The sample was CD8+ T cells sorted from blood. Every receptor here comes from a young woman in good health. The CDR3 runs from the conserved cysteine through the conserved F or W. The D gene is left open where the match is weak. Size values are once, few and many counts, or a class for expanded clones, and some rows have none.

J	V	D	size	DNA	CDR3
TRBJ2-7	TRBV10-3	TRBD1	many	TGTGCCACACAACGGGACAGGGCCTACGAGCAGTACTTC	CATQRDRAYEQYF
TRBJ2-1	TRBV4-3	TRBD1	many	TGCGCCAGCAGCTCGGACAGGGCGACCTACAATGAGCAGTTCTTC	CASSSDRATYNEQFF
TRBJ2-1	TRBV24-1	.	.	TGTGCCACCAGTGATTTGCCTGGGGTTGAGCAGTTCTTC	CATSDLPGVEQFF
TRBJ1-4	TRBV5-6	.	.	TGTGCCAGCAGCGCCGTTCGACAGCCGCCTATTAATGAAAAACTGTTTTTT	CASSAVRQPPINEKLFF
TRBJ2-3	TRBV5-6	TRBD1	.	TGTGCCAGCAGCTTAAGGGGGCAAGATACGCAGTATTTT	CASSLRGQDTQYF
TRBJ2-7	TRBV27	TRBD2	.	TGTGCCAGCAGTCCTAGCGGGAGGAACGAGCAGTACTTC	CASSPSGRNEQYF
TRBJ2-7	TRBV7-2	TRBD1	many	TGTGCCAGCAGCTTGACGGGACAGGGCTACGAGCAGTACTTC	CASSLTGQGYEQYF
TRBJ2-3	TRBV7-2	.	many	TGTGCCAGCAGCTTAGACGTACCAGATACGCAGTATTTT	CASSLDVPDTQYF
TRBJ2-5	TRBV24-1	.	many	TGTGCCACCACGGGGGACGAGGAGACCCAGTACTTC	CATTGDEETQYF
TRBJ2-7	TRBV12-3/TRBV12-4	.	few	TGTGCCAGCAGTTTAGCGGTTAGAGGGGTCTACGAGCAGTACTTC	CASSLAVRGVYEQYF
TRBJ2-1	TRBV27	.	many	TGTGCCAGCAGTTTCGGGGGCAATGAGCAGTTCTTC	CASSFGGNEQFF
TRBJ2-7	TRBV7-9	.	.	TGTGCCAGCAGCCCCTCAGCGGGCCACTCCTACGAGCAGTACTTC	CASSPSAGHSYEQYF
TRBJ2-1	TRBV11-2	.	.	TGTGCCAGCAGCTTAATCTACAGGGGGGGAGATGAGCAGTTCTTC	CASSLIYRGGDEQFF
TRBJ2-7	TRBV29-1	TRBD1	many	TGCAGCGTTGTTGAGGGGGCCTCCTACGAGCAGTACTTC	CSVVEGASYEQYF
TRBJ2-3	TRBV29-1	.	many	TGCAGCGTTGAAAGAAGGGAGCATACGAGATCTAGCACAGATACGCAGTATTTT	CSVERREHTRSSTDTQYF
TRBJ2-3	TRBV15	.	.	TGTGCCACCAGTCTGGAAAGCACAGATACGCAGTATTTT	CATSLESTDTQYF
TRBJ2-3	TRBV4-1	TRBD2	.	TGCGCCAGCAGCCAGGAGGTTAGCGGGGTTGCGGATACGCAGTATTTT	CASSQEVSGVADTQYF
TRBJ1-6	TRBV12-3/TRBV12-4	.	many	TGTGCCAGCAGTTCCTTCATCGAGACAGTGGGTAATTCACCCCTCCACTTT	CASSSFIETVGNSPLHF
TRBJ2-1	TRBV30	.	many	TGTGCCTGGACACCTAGGGAGAGTGAGCAGTTCTTC	CAWTPRESEQFF
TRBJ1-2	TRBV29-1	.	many	TGCAGCGTTGAAGACAGGCGGGGCTACACCTTC	CSVEDRRGYTF
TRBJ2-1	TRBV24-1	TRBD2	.	TGTGCCACCAGGGAGTCGGGGGGGAATGAGCAGTTCTTC	CATRESGGNEQFF
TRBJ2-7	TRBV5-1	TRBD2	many	TGCGCCAGCAGCTTGGAGGGACTAGCGGAACCCTACGAGCAGTACTTC	CASSLEGLAEPYEQYF
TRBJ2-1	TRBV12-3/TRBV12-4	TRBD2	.	TGTGCCAGCAGTTTCCTTGCGGGGGGGCTGCTTGAGCAGTTCTTC	CASSFLAGGLLEQFF
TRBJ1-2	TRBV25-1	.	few	TGTGCCAGCAGTGACGTGCAGCCTTACTATGGCTACACCTTC	CASSDVQPYYGYTF
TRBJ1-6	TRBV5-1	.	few	TGCGCCAGCAGCCTTGGGGGGGACGGATCTTCTAATTCACCCCTCCACTTT	CASSLGGDGSSNSPLHF
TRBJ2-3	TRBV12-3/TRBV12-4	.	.	TGTGCCAGCAGTTTCCCCGGTAAGCAGCGGACGAGCACAGATACGCAGTATTTT	CASSFPGKQRTSTDTQYF
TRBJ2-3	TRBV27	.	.	TGTGCCAGCAGTTTACGGGCCAAGGGAAGGGATACGCAGTATTTT	CASSLRAKGRDTQYF
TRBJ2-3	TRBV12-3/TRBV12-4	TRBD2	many	TGTGCCAGCAGTCCCGAGCGGGAGGCCGACACAGATACGCAGTATTTT	CASSPEREADTDTQYF
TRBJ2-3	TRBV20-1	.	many	TGCAGTGCTAGAGATCTAAGAACCTTTGGTACTACGCAGTATTTT	CSARDLRTFGTTQYF
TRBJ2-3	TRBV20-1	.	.	TGCAGTGCTGCCCCCGACGCAGGGGAGGGGGTTGCAGATACGCAGTATTTT	CSAAPDAGEGVADTQYF
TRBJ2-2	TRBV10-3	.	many	TGTGCCATCAGTGAGCTGAAAACAGGAGGAGGGGAGCTGTTTTTT	CAISELKTGGGELFF
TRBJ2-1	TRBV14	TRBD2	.	TGTGCCAGCAGCCTCCGACTAGCGGGCAACTACAATGAGCAGTTCTTC	CASSLRLAGNYNEQFF
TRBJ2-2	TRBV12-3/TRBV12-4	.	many	TGTGCCAGCAGTTCTGGGGGGAACACCGGGGAGCTGTTTTTT	CASSSGGNTGELFF
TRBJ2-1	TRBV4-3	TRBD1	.	TGCGCCAGCAGCCAAGACAGTCGGACAGGGGGAGGGAATGAGCAGTTCTTC	CASSQDSRTGGGNEQFF
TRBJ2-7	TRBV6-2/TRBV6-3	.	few	TGTGCCAGCAGTTATGTCCCGACCTACGAGCAGTACTTC	CASSYVPTYEQYF
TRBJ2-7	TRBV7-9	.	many	TGTGCCAGCAGCTCACGACACTCCTACGAGCAGTACTTC	CASSSRHSYEQYF
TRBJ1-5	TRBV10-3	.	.	TGTGCCATCAGTGAGTCTGGCAGCTATCAGCCCCAGCATTTT	CAISESGSYQPQHF